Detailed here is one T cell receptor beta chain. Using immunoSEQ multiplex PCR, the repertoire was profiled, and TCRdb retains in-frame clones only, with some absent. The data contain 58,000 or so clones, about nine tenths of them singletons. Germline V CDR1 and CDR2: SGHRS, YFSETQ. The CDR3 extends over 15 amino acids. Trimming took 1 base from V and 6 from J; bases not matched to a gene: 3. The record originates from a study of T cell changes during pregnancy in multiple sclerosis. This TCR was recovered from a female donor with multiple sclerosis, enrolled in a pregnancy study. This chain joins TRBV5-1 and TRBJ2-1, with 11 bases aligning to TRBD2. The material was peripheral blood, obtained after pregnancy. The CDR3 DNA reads TGCGCCAGCAGCTTGTATCTAGCGGGGGGCAATGAGCAGTTCTTC. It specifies CASSLYLAGGNEQFF.